The 29 T cell receptor beta chains reported below all come from one sample, sequenced in a study of blood T cells in healthy people across ages. Through a sample-barcoded 5' primer and a J-beta primer mix, a second PCR was run for roughly 6 to 12 cycles. TCRdb passed the 5' RACE reads through MiXCR, listing each CDR3 protein once. The sample consists of about 680,000 distinct CDR3 sequences, more than 40% of them appearing once. The source material was blood. Every receptor here comes from a woman aged 60-75 years in good health.

The CDR3 DNA is TGTGCCAGCTCACCAGGGACTAGCGGGGGCGAGCAGTACTTC. This codes for CASSPGTSGGEQYF. This chain uses TRBV18 with TRBJ2-7; TRBD2 agrees at 14 bases. Per the germline V gene, CDR1 is KGHSH and CDR2 is LQKENI. The CDR3 is made up of 14 amino acids. V dropped 2 bases and J dropped 6; count of bases not matched to a gene: 0.

This clonotype occurred once. The chain employs TRBV7-2 and TRBJ1-1, with D perhaps TRBD1 (6 bases). CDR3 length: 15 amino acids. V gave up 1 base and J gave up 6 bases, with 15 bases separating them. The germline CDR1 and CDR2 sequences are SGHTA and FQGNSA. CDR3 DNA: TGTGCCAGCAGCTTAGGTCCCCACAGGGCCGCTGAAGCTTTCTTT. Protein product: CASSLGPHRAAEAFF. Together with reference TRBV7-2 and TRBJ1-1, the CDR3 gives the full variable domain: GAGVSQSPSNKVTEKGKDVELRCDPISGHTALYWYRQSLGQGLEFLIYFQGNSAPDKSGLPSDRFSAERTGGSVSTLTIQRTQQEDSAVYLCASSLGPHRAAEAFFGQGTRLTVV.

The J gene is TRBJ1-1, the V gene TRBV9, with 9 bases identical to TRBD1. V lost 2 bases and J lost 5; bases outside the gene matches: 7. The CDR3 covers 15 residues. Germline CDR1 and CDR2: SGDLS and YYNGEE. In DNA form, the CDR3 reads TGTGCCAGCAGCGTGACCGGGACAGGGTGGACTGAAGCTTTCTTT. This gives the protein CASSVTGTGWTEAFF.

This chain links TRBV4-2 with TRBJ1-5; D is perhaps TRBD1 (6 bases). Trimming removed 3 bases from V and 6 bases from J, with 15 bases in between. This CDR3 spans 15 amino acids. Per germline, CDR1 LGHNA and CDR2 YNFKEQ. Here the CDR3 DNA reads TGTGCCAGCAGCCATGCTCCCCCGGACAGTCAGCCCCAGCATTTT. Protein: CASSHAPPDSQPQHF.

The sample holds a few counts of this clonotype. J is TRBJ1-1 and V is TRBV25-1; D uncertain. The CDR3 extends over 11 amino acids. The germline V gene encodes CDR1 MGHDK and CDR2 SYGVNS. Deletions cut 3 bases from V and 7 bases from J, with 6 bases between. The CDR3 loop is CASSDRGEAFF. CDR3 bases: TGTGCCAGCAGTGACCGGGGTGAAGCTTTCTTT.

A few counts support this clonotype. The chain is built from TRBV20-1 and TRBJ2-5; 7 nucleotides match TRBD2. CDR3 length: 14 amino acids. Germline lookup yields CDR1 DFQATT and CDR2 SNEGSKA (reference sequence). V was pared by 2 bases and J by 5 bases, with 8 bases of the junction left unmatched. CDR3: CSARKAGASETQYF. In DNA form, the CDR3 reads TGCAGTGCTAGAAAGGCGGGAGCCTCGGAGACCCAGTACTTC.

J is TRBJ2-5 and V is TRBV6-2 or TRBV6-3; 10 nucleotides line up with TRBD2. Germline CDR1 reads MNHEY; CDR2 reads SVGEGT. This CDR3 spans 14 amino acids. V was clipped by 5 bases and J by 1 base; unmatched bases: 1. The CDR3 here is CASSKREGQETQYF. In nucleotides, the CDR3 is TGTGCCAGCAGTAAGCGGGAGGGCCAAGAGACCCAGTACTTC.

This clonotype appeared once. This chain's CDR3 is CASRGLPASTDTQYF. The CDR3, as DNA: TGCGCCAGCAGGGGACTCCCAGCTAGCACAGATACGCAGTATTTT. The chain is built from TRBV5-1 and TRBJ2-3, with D perhaps TRBD2 (6 bases). The CDR3 extends over 15 amino acids. Germline-derived CDR1 and CDR2 are SGHRS and YFSETQ. The V end was cut by 5 bases, the J end by 0 bases, with 13 bases between.

There are a few counts of this clonotype. The chain employs TRBV20-1 and TRBJ2-1; 12 positions agree with TRBD2. The CDR3 runs to 15 residues. CDR1 and CDR2 (germline): DFQATT, SNEGSKA (reference sequence). Trimming cost V 6 bases and J 2 bases; bases outside gene matches: 5. The CDR3 bases are TGCAGTGCCCAGACTAGCGGGAGCACCTACAATGAGCAGTTCTTC. It encodes CSAQTSGSTYNEQFF.

This clonotype was observed a handful of times. The chain joins TRBV3-1 to TRBJ1-2; D unresolved. There are 12 residues in the CDR3. The ends were cut back, 4 bases at V and 0 bases at J, with 3 bases in the middle. Germline lookup yields CDR1 LGHDT and CDR2 YNNKEL (reference sequence). This CDR3 is CASSRANYGYTF. The CDR3 nucleotides read TGTGCCAGCAGCCGGGCTAACTATGGCTACACCTTC.

This chain connects TRBV18 to TRBJ2-3; 11 positions agree with TRBD2. Per the germline V gene, CDR1 is KGHSH and CDR2 is LQKENI. The CDR3 consists of 17 residues. J was trimmed by 8 bases and V by 6 bases; bases with no gene match: 16. The CDR3 sequence: CASSPSPLTSGSGTQYF. CDR3 nucleotide sequence: TGTGCCAGCTCCCCAAGCCCTCTAACTAGCGGGAGTGGTACGCAGTATTTT.

The J gene is TRBJ1-1, the V gene TRBV6-5; D is ambiguous. Germline V gene sequence: CDR1 MNHEY, CDR2 SVGAGI. The ends were cut back, 1 base at V and 6 bases at J, with 9 bases in the middle. This CDR3 has 13 amino acids. The DNA of the CDR3 is TGTGCCAGCAGTTACTTCCGATCCGCTGAAGCTTTCTTT. Amino acids: CASSYFRSAEAFF.

V is TRBV20-1 and J is TRBJ2-3; D gene uncertain. CDR1 DFQATT and CDR2 SNEGSKA come from the germline V gene (reference sequence). CDR3 length: 14 amino acids. V shed 4 bases and J shed 2 bases, with 13 bases lying between them. CDR3 amino acids: CSATYLTYTDTQYF. The CDR3 DNA follows: TGCAGTGCTACCTACCTGACCTACACAGATACGCAGTATTTT.

V gene TRBV18 combines with J gene TRBJ1-1; D is perhaps TRBD1 (6 bases). Germline V CDR1 and CDR2: KGHSH, LQKENI. The CDR3 totals 14 residues. Trimming removed 4 bases from V and 6 bases from J, with 15 bases in between. The DNA for the CDR3 is TGTGCCAGCTCACGGACTGGGAACAGGGCTGAAGCTTTCTTT. It codes for CASSRTGNRAEAFF.

Relative to its sample, this clonotype is medium-sized. One base away lies a much larger clone, so this may be a sequencing read error. The rearrangement uses TRBV6-2 or TRBV6-3 and TRBJ2-5; 9 nucleotides agree with TRBD2. The CDR3 covers 14 residues. Germline V gene data show CDR1 as MNHEY and CDR2 as SVGEGT. J was trimmed by 11 bases and V by 7 bases; bases with no gene match: 14. The CDR3 sequence is CASTITGLASEQYF. In nucleotides, the CDR3 is TGTGCCAGCACTATAACGGGACTAGCAAGTGAGCAGTACTTC.

This clonotype was detected once. The chain combines TRBV20-1 with TRBJ2-4; TRBD2 matches 8 bases. The J call may be in error: the DNA end matches TRBJ2-7 better. The germline V gene has CDR1 DFQATT and CDR2 SNEGSKA (reference sequence). This CDR3 has 13 amino acids. In DNA form, the CDR3 reads TGCAGTGCCGGAGAACTAGCGGCCTACGAGCAGTACTTC. Translating gives CSAGELAAYEQYF.

The chain carries TRBV4-3 and TRBJ2-1, with 7 bases lining up with TRBD1. The DNA end is more similar to TRBJ2-7, so the J call may be wrong. The CDR3 runs to 16 residues. The germline gives CDR1 LGHNA, CDR2 YSLEER. CDR3 protein: CASSQGYGTDYNEQYF. CDR3 nucleotides: TGCGCCAGCAGCCAAGGATACGGGACAGACTACAATGAGCAGTACTTC.

This clonotype was detected a few times. The chain has TRBV15 and TRBJ2-4, with TRBD2 matching 7 bases. The DNA end is more similar to TRBJ2-7, so the J call may be wrong. The germline CDR1 and CDR2 sequences are LNHNV and YYDKDF (reference sequence). This CDR3 has 12 residues. The CDR3 loop is CAIGGTIGEQYF. CDR3 nucleotide sequence: TGTGCCATCGGGGGGACCATTGGCGAGCAGTACTTC.

This chain joins TRBV15 and TRBJ1-1; D uncertain. The germline V and J ends were trimmed by 0 bases and 3 bases, with 8 bases remaining between them. Germline CDR1 and CDR2: LNHNV and YYDKDF (reference sequence). This CDR3 contains 14 residues. This chain's CDR3 is CATSRDSTDTEAFF. DNA for the CDR3: TGTGCCACCAGCAGAGACAGTACTGACACTGAAGCTTTCTTT.

The V gene is TRBV27, the J gene TRBJ2-7; tentatively, D is TRBD1 or TRBD2 (6 bases each). V lost 4 bases, J lost 5 bases, and 12 bases lay in between. Germline V gives CDR1 MNHEY, CDR2 SMNVEV (reference sequence). The CDR3 consists of 13 residues. The chain's CDR3 is CASSSAGGHEQYF. The CDR3 DNA reads TGTGCCAGCAGTTCCGCCGGGGGCCACGAGCAGTACTTC.

This clonotype appeared once. This may be a read error: a much more frequent sequence differs by one nucleotide. The chain employs TRBV20-1 and TRBJ1-1; 9 bases agree with TRBD1. This CDR3 has 13 residues. Germline V gives CDR1 DFQATT, CDR2 SNEGSKA (reference sequence). CDR3 coding DNA: TGCAGTGCTAGTGCAGGGACAGGGACTGAAACTTTCTTT. The encoded protein is CSASAGTGTETFF.

This chain uses TRBV5-6 with TRBJ2-4, with D possibly TRBD2 on 6 matching bases. The CDR3 has 17 amino acids. The V end lost 0 bases, the J end lost 3 bases, and 16 bases lay between the germline ends. Germline CDR1 is SGHDT and CDR2 is YYEEEE. This CDR3 is CASSLASLYGGKNIQYF. CDR3 nucleotides: TGTGCCAGCAGCTTGGCCAGTTTGTACGGGGGCAAAAACATTCAGTACTTC.

In its sample, this clonotype was seen a few times. This chain connects TRBV28 to TRBJ2-7; 11 nucleotides align to TRBD2. V dropped 7 bases and J dropped 4; count of bases not matched to a gene: 12. Germline assignment: CDR1 MDHEN and CDR2 SYDVKM. CDR3 length equals 16 residues. CDR3 residues: CASTFGRASGRYEQYF. CDR3 DNA sequence: TGTGCCAGCACCTTCGGTAGGGCTAGCGGGAGGTACGAGCAGTACTTC. The whole variable domain, filled in from reference TRBV28 and TRBJ2-7, reads DVKVTQSSRYLVKRTGEKVFLECVQDMDHENMFWYRQDPGLGLRLIYFSYDVKMKEKGDIPEGYSVSREKKERFSLILESASTNQTSMYLCASTFGRASGRYEQYFGPGTRLTVT.

The chain joins TRBV5-5 to TRBJ1-5; D remains ambiguous. The length of the CDR3 is 14 residues. With 4 bases removed from V and 9 bases from J, the gap between germline ends came to 17 bases. CDR1 and CDR2 (germline): SGHKS, YYEKEE (reference sequence). CDR3 protein: CASSKQGLVRPQHF. In nucleotides, the CDR3 is TGTGCCAGCAGCAAGCAAGGGCTCGTCCGGCCCCAGCATTTT. The variable domain in full, with the rest retrieved from reference TRBV5-5 and TRBJ1-5, is DAGVTQSPTHLIKTRGQQVTLRCSPISGHKSVSWYQQVLGQGPQFIFQYYEKEERGRGNFPDRFSARQFPNYSSELNVNALLLGDSALYLCASSKQGLVRPQHFGDGTRLSIL.

The rearrangement links TRBV28 to TRBJ2-4; a weak D match, TRBD2 (5 bases). Matching the DNA end better, TRBJ2-5 makes the J call doubtful. Germline V gene data show CDR1 as MDHEN and CDR2 as SYDVKM. This CDR3 region has 15 residues. The DNA for the CDR3 is TGTGCCAGCAGAACATCTAGGAGCGGCCAAGAGACCCAGTACTTC. Translation: CASRTSRSGQETQYF.

The V call is TRBV12-3 or TRBV12-4, the J call TRBJ1-2; 9 bases are a match to TRBD1. Trimming cost V 1 base and J 6 bases; bases outside gene matches: 6. The CDR3 covers 15 residues. The CDR3 nucleotides are TGTGCCAGCAGTTTAGGGACAGGGGAATGGGATGGCTACACCTTC. Its translation is CASSLGTGEWDGYTF.

Only a few counts were recorded for this clonotype. The V and J genes are TRBV5-5 and TRBJ2-7; D possibly corresponds to TRBD1 (6 bases). Germline CDR1 SGHKS, CDR2 YYEKEE (reference sequence). The CDR3 sequence is 14 residues long. V shed 1 base and J shed 0 bases, with 8 bases lying between them. The CDR3 sequence: CASSLRTVSYEQYF. Written as DNA, the CDR3 is TGTGCCAGCAGCTTGCGGACAGTCTCCTACGAGCAGTACTTC.

The chain combines TRBV7-2 with TRBJ2-7; TRBD2 aligns across 13 bases. Germline assignment: CDR1 SGHTA and CDR2 FQGNSA. V shed 4 bases and J 7 bases; nucleotides not matched to a gene: 10. The CDR3 totals 16 residues. This CDR3 reads CASSSGLAGSYNEQYF. CDR3 nucleotides: TGTGCCAGCAGCTCGGGACTAGCGGGGTCCTACAATGAGCAGTACTTC.

This rearrangement joins TRBV4-3 to TRBJ2-1; 11 bases map to TRBD1. Germline trimming cut 5 bases from V and 9 bases from J; bases unmatched to any gene: 9. The CDR3 is 15 residues long. Germline loops: CDR1 LGHNA, CDR2 YSLEER. The CDR3 DNA reads as TGCGCCAGCAGCAATACCGGGACAGGGGGAGGTGAGCAGTTCTTC. Its protein is CASSNTGTGGGEQFF.